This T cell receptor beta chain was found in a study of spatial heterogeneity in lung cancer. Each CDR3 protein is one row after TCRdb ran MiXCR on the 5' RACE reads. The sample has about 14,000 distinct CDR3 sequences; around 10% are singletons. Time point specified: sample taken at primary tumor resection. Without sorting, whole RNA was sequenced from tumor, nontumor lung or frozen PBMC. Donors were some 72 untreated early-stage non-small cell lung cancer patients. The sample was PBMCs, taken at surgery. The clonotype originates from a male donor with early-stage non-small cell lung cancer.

The CDR3 spells CSVEDDAGQFF. The CDR3 bases are TGCAGCGTTGAAGATGACGCTGGGCAGTTCTTC. J is TRBJ2-1 and V is TRBV29-1; D remains ambiguous. This CDR3 region has 11 residues. V was clipped by 0 bases and J by 12 bases, with 9 bases between them. Looked up from germline, CDR1 is SQVTM and CDR2 is ANQGSEA.